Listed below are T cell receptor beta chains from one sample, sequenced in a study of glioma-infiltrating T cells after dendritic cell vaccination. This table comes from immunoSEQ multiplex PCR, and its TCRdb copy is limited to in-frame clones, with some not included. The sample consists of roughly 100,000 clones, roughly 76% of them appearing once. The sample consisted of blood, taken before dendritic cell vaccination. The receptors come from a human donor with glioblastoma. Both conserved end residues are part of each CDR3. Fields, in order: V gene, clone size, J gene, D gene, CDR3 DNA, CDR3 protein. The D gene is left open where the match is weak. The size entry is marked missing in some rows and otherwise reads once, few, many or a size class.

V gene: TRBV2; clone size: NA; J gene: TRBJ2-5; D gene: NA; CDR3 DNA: TGTGCCAGCAGTGCGGACTGGAACCAAGAGACCCAGTACTTC; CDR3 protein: CASSADWNQETQYF
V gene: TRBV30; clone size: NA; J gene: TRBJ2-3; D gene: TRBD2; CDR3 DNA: TGTGCCTGGAGGATATCTAGCGGGGGGCCCACAGATACGCAGTATTTT; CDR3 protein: CAWRISSGGPTDTQYF
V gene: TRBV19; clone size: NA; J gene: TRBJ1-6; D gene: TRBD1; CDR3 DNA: TGTGCCAGTAGCAGCGACAGGGGTGGAGATTCACCCCTCCACTTT; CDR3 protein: CASSSDRGGDSPLHF
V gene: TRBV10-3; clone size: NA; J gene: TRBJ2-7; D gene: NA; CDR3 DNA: TGTGCCATCAGTGAGCCGACAGGAGCCTACGAGCAGTACTTC; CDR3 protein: CAISEPTGAYEQYF
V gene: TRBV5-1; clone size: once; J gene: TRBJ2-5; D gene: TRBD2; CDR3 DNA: TGCGCCAGCAGCTTGGAGGTCGGGAGGCAAGAGACCCAGTACTTC; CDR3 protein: CASSLEVGRQETQYF
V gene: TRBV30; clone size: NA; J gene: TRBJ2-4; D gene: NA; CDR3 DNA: TGTGCCTGGAGGACACAGGGTATAGCCAAAAACATTCAGTACTTC; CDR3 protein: CAWRTQGIAKNIQYF
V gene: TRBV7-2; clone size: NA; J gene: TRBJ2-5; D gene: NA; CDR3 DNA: TGTGCCAGCAGCTTATTAGGCGGGGTCCTGGGTGAGACCCAGTACTTC; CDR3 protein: CASSLLGGVLGETQYF
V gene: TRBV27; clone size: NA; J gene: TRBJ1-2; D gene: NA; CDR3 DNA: TGTGCCAGCAGTTTATATTACAGGGACTATGGCTACACCTTC; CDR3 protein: CASSLYYRDYGYTF
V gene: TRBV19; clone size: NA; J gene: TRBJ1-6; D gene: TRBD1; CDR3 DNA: TGTGCCAGTAGTCAACGGACAGGATATAATTCACCCCTCCACTTT; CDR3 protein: CASSQRTGYNSPLHF
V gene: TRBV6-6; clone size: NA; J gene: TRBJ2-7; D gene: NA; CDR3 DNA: TGTGCCAGCAGTTACTCGGGGGGACGCCGCGAGCAGTACTTC; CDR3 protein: CASSYSGGRREQYF
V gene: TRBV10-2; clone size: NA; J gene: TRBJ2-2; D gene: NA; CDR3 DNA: TGCGCCAGCAGTGATCCCGCGGGGGCCGGGGCCGGGGAGCTGTTTTTT; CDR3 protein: CASSDPAGAGAGELFF
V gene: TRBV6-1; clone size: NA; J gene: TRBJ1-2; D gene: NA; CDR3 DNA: TGTGCCAGCAGCCTAGATAATTATGGCTACACCTTC; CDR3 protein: CASSLDNYGYTF
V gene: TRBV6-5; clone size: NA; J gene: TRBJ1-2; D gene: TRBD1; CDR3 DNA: TGTGCCAGCAGACGCATTCGTACAGGGGGAGGAGGCTACACCTTC; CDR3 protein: CASRRIRTGGGGYTF
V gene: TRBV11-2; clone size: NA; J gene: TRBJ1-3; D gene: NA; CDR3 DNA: TGTGCCAGCAGCTTGAGGGGGTTGGGCTCTGGAAACACCATATATTTT; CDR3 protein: CASSLRGLGSGNTIYF
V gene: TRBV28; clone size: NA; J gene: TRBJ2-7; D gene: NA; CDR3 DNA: TGTGCCAGCAGACCGGGACATAAATACTCCTACGAGCAGTACTTC; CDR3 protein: CASRPGHKYSYEQYF
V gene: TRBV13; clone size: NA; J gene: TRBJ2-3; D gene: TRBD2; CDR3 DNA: TGTGCCAGCAGCACACCTCGGGGGGGCCGCACAGATACGCAGTATTTT; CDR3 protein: CASSTPRGGRTDTQYF
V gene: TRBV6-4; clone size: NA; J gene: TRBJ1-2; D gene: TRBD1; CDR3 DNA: TGTGCCAGCAGTGCTTTCGGGACAGGGGTCACTAACTATGGCTACACCTTC; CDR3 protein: CASSAFGTGVTNYGYTF
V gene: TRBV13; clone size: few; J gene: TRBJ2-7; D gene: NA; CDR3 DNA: TGTGCCAGCAGGAGAGGGACACCCACCTACGAGCAGTACTTC; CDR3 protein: CASRRGTPTYEQYF
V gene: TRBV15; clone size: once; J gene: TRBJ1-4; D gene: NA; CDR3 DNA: TGTGCCACCAGCAGAGACAGGGGAGGGGGTGAAAAACTGTTTTTT; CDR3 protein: CATSRDRGGGEKLFF
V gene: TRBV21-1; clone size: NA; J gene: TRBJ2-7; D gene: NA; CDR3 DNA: TGTGCCAGCTATTATGGACAGGGGGCTCGGGAGCAGTACTTC; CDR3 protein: CASYYGQGAREQYF
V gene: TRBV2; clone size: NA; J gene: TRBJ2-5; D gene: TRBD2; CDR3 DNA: TGTGCCAGCAGGAATATGTTAGCGGGGGGCTTAGAGACCCAGTACTTC; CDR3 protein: CASRNMLAGGLETQYF
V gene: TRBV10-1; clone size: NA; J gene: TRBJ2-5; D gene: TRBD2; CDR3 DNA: TGCGCCAGCAGTGAGTCGAATAGCGGGGGACAAGAGACCCAGTACTTC; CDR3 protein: CASSESNSGGQETQYF
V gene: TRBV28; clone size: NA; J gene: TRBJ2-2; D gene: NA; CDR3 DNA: TGTGCCAGCAGTCGTAGATACACCGGGGAGCTGTTTTTT; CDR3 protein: CASSRRYTGELFF
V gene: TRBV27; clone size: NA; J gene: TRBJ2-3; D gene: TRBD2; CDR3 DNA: TGTGCCAGCAGTTACGCTAGCGGGGGCCCAGATACGCAGTATTTT; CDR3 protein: CASSYASGGPDTQYF
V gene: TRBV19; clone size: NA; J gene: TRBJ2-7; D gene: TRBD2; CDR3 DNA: TGTGCCAGTAGTATATTCCTAGCGGACGAGCAGTACTTC; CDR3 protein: CASSIFLADEQYF
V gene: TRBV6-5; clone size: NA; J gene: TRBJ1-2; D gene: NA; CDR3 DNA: TGTGCCACTCGGACAGTACCCTATGGCTACACCTTC; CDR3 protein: CATRTVPYGYTF
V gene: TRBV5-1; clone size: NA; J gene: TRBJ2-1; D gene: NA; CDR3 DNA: TGCGCCAGCAGCTCGGGACTGTCTAATGAGCAGTTCTTC; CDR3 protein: CASSSGLSNEQFF
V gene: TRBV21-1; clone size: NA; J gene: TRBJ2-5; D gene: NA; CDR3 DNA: TGTGCCAGCAGCAAAAGGGGGCGGCTACAAGAGACCCAGTACTTC; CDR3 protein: CASSKRGRLQETQYF
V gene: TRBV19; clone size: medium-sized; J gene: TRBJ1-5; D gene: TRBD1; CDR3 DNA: TGTGCCAGTACCCACCGGGACAGCGATCAGCCCCAGCATTTT; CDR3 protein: CASTHRDSDQPQHF